The 21 T cell receptor beta chains listed next were all sequenced from one sample in a study of blood T cell repertoires in COVID-19. The protocol was immunoSEQ multiplex PCR, while the TCRdb copy is restricted to in-frame clones and leaves out a portion. The sample has 200,000 to 300,000 clones, about nine tenths seen once. Sequencing input: PBMCs or T cells enriched from blood (not recorded which). The receptors were gathered from a woman in her 30s with acute COVID-19.

V is TRBV5-6 and J is TRBJ2-3; 9 bases are a match to TRBD1. V was clipped by 4 bases and J by 5 bases; unmatched bases: 8. The CDR3 length is 15 residues. The germline gives CDR1 SGHDT, CDR2 YYEEEE. The CDR3, as DNA: TGTGCCAGCAGCCGGCCGGGACAGGGACGAGATACGCAGTATTTT. It translates to CASSRPGQGRDTQYF. Looking up the rest from reference TRBV5-6 and TRBJ2-3 gives the full variable domain: DAGVTQSPTHLIKTRGQQVTLRCSPKSGHDTVSWYQQALGQGPQFIFQYYEEEERQRGNFPDRFSGHQFPNYSSELNVNALLLGDSALYLCASSRPGQGRDTQYFGPGTRLTVL.

The chain links TRBV5-6 to TRBJ2-5, with no clear D. The CDR3 contains 12 residues. V gave up 6 bases and J gave up 5 bases, with 11 bases separating them. CDR1 and CDR2 from the germline V gene are SGHDT and YYEEEE. The CDR3 loop is CASTFGPETQYF. As DNA, the CDR3 is TGTGCCAGCACTTTCGGTCCGGAGACCCAGTACTTC.

The CDR3: CASSYSYTRGDPYEQYF. Written as DNA, the CDR3 is TGTGCCAGCAGTTACTCGTACACGCGGGGGGACCCCTACGAGCAGTACTTC. The chain links TRBV6-2 or TRBV6-3 to TRBJ2-7, with 8 positions matching TRBD2. J gave up 2 bases and V 0 bases, and 9 bases lay outside the gene matches. The germline CDR1 and CDR2 sequences are MNHEY and SVGEGT. The CDR3 loop spans 17 amino acids.

V and J are TRBV19 and TRBJ2-1; TRBD1 matches 9 bases. This CDR3 spans 15 amino acids. CDR1 is LNHDA and CDR2 is SQIVND in the germline V gene (reference sequence). V shed 3 bases, J shed 6 bases, and the junction held 6 bases outside the gene matches. The CDR3 DNA reads as TGTGCCAGTAGTATCGGGACAGGGCCCCCCAATGAGCAGTTCTTC. This sequence encodes CASSIGTGPPNEQFF. Full variable domain (remainder filled in from reference TRBV19 and TRBJ2-1): DGGITQSPKYLFRKEGQNVTLSCEQNLNHDAMYWYRQDPGQGLRLIYYSQIVNDFQKGDIAEGYSVSREKKESFPLTVTSAQKNPTAFYLCASSIGTGPPNEQFFGPGTRLTVL.

The chain has TRBV7-9 and TRBJ1-5; possibly TRBD1 for D (6 bases). Germline CDR1 and CDR2: SEHNR and FQNEAQ (reference sequence). Trimming removed 5 bases from V and 3 bases from J, with 11 bases in between. The CDR3 consists of 14 residues. Here the CDR3 reads CASSLGQYNQPQHF. CDR3 DNA: TGTGCCAGCAGCCTTGGACAGTACAATCAGCCCCAGCATTTT.

The J gene is TRBJ1-4, the V gene TRBV7-9; 9 positions agree with TRBD1. Germline-derived CDR1 and CDR2 are SEHNR and FQNEAQ (reference sequence). This CDR3 spans 17 amino acids. V gave up 4 bases and J gave up 6 bases; unmatched junction bases: 12. The CDR3 protein is CASSSEARDRVDEKLFF. CDR3 nucleotides: TGTGCCAGCAGCTCGGAGGCCCGGGACAGGGTCGATGAAAAACTGTTTTTT.

V and J are TRBV11-2 and TRBJ2-5, with a tentative D call TRBD1 (6 bases). V lost 1 base to trimming and J lost 5 bases, with 14 bases between them. Germline CDR1 and CDR2: SGHAT and FQNNGV. This CDR3 has 15 amino acids. CDR3 in amino acids: CASSLGPSTGETQYF. CDR3 nucleotides: TGTGCCAGCAGCTTAGGACCATCCACAGGGGAGACCCAGTACTTC.

V is TRBV5-1 and J is TRBJ1-5; maybe TRBD1 (5 bases). The germline V gene has CDR1 SGHRS and CDR2 YFSETQ. The ends were cut back, 0 bases at V and 4 bases at J, with 8 bases in the middle. This CDR3 region has 14 residues. CDR3 DNA: TGCGCCAGCAGCTTGGCGGGGGTTAATCAGCCCCAGCATTTT. This codes for CASSLAGVNQPQHF.

The chain has TRBV12-2 and TRBJ2-6; the tabulated D call, TRBD2, remains unverified against the DNA. TRBV12-2 is designated a pseudogene. There are 16 residues in the CDR3. CDR3 sequence: CASRFGGVSGANVLTF. In nucleotides, the CDR3 is TGTGCAAGTCGCTTCGGGGGTGTCTCTGGGGCCAACGTCCTGACTTTC.

The chain employs TRBV2 and TRBJ2-1, with 7 bases matching TRBD1. V was clipped by 10 bases and J by 0 bases; unmatched bases: 15. Germline-derived CDR1 and CDR2 are SNHLY and FYNNEI. The CDR3 length is 17 residues. The CDR3 DNA reads as TGTGCCACCGACAGGGTGCGAACTAAAAGCTCCTACAATGAGCAGTTCTTC. As protein: CATDRVRTKSSYNEQFF.

This chain connects TRBV19 to TRBJ2-7; a weak D match, TRBD2 (5 bases). The CDR3 spans 16 residues. The V end was cut by 3 bases, the J end by 5 bases, with 20 bases between. Germline loops: CDR1 LNHDA, CDR2 SQIVND (reference sequence). The CDR3 sequence: CASSIVLIRETNEQYF. DNA of the CDR3: TGTGCCAGTAGTATCGTTCTTATCCGGGAAACCAACGAGCAGTACTTC.

The rearrangement joins TRBV5-1 to TRBJ2-5; 12 bases are a match to TRBD2. CDR1 is SGHRS, CDR2 YFSETQ, per germline. This CDR3 contains 18 residues. V dropped 3 bases and J dropped 2; count of bases not matched to a gene: 11. The CDR3 region has the DNA TGCGCCAGCAGCTATCCCTCACGACTAGCGGGGGTACAAGAGACCCAGTACTTC. This gives the protein CASSYPSRLAGVQETQYF.

This chain joins TRBV7-9 and TRBJ1-3; D gene unclear. The germline V gene encodes CDR1 SEHNR and CDR2 FQNEAQ (reference sequence). With 8 bases removed from V and 5 bases from J, the gap between germline ends came to 22 bases. The CDR3 has 16 amino acids. The CDR3 DNA is TGTGCCAGCCTAAAAACGGCCCGCGGTTTGCGAAACACCATATATTTT. Translating it yields CASLKTARGLRNTIYF. Full variable domain (outside the CDR3, taken from reference TRBV7-9 and TRBJ1-3): DTGVSQNPRHKITKRGQNVTFRCDPISEHNRLYWYRQTLGQGPEFLTYFQNEAQLEKSRLLSDRFSAERPKGSFSTLEIQRTEQGDSAMYLCASLKTARGLRNTIYFGEGSWLTVV.

This chain links TRBV19 with TRBJ1-5; possible D gene TRBD1, 6 bases. There are 13 residues in the CDR3. The V and J ends lost 6 bases and 3 bases respectively, with 9 bases between them. From germline, CDR1 is LNHDA and CDR2 SQIVND (reference sequence). As DNA, the CDR3 is TGTGCCAGTAGCGGACAGACCAATCAGCCCCAGCATTTT. Translated: CASSGQTNQPQHF. Supplemented by reference TRBV19 and TRBJ1-5, the full variable domain reads DGGITQSPKYLFRKEGQNVTLSCEQNLNHDAMYWYRQDPGQGLRLIYYSQIVNDFQKGDIAEGYSVSREKKESFPLTVTSAQKNPTAFYLCASSGQTNQPQHFGDGTRLSIL.

The V and J genes are TRBV7-8 and TRBJ2-7; TRBD2 aligns across 8 bases. Germline V gene lookup returns CDR1 SGHVS and CDR2 FQNEAQ. The CDR3 length is 14 residues. V was clipped by 8 bases and J by 6 bases; unmatched bases: 12. The CDR3: CASRGRGGSGEQYF. The CDR3, as DNA: TGTGCCAGCCGCGGTCGGGGGGGTTCTGGCGAGCAGTACTTC.

CDR3 region: CASSPRTGDSYNEQFF. The CDR3 coding sequence is TGTGCCAGCAGCCCCCGGACAGGGGATTCCTACAATGAGCAGTTCTTC. This sequence joins TRBV5-4 and TRBJ2-1, with TRBD1 matching over 9 bases. CDR3 length: 16 amino acids. Trimming removed 4 bases from V and 1 base from J; junction bases left unmatched: 6. Germline assignment: CDR1 SGHNT and CDR2 YYREEE (reference sequence).

The CDR3 region has the DNA TGTGCCAGCTCACCACGTGGTTCAGGGGAATATCATCAGCCCCAGCATTTT. It yields the protein CASSPRGSGEYHQPQHF. The chain is built from TRBV18 and TRBJ1-5, with a tentative D call TRBD1 (6 bases). In germline, CDR1 is KGHSH, CDR2 LQKENI. This CDR3 contains 17 residues. Deletions cut 1 base from V and 5 bases from J, with 18 bases between.

The chain has TRBV27 and TRBJ1-6, with a tentative D call TRBD1 (5 bases). The germline V gene encodes CDR1 MNHEY and CDR2 SMNVEV (reference sequence). With 5 bases removed from V and 4 bases from J, the gap between germline ends came to 18 bases. This CDR3 contains 17 residues. In DNA form, the CDR3 reads TGTGCCAGCAGTGATCAGGGCCCAGGGCAGTATAATTCACCCCTCCACTTT. This sequence encodes CASSDQGPGQYNSPLHF.

This sequence joins TRBV10-3 and TRBJ2-7; 7 bases are a match to TRBD1. The CDR3 is made up of 13 amino acids. Per the germline V gene, CDR1 is ENHRY and CDR2 is SYGVKD. V was clipped by 11 bases and J by 3 bases; unmatched bases: 10. CDR3 coding DNA: TGTGCCTCCACTGAGGGACAGAACTACGAGCAGTACTTC. Protein product: CASTEGQNYEQYF.

The chain employs TRBV18 and TRBJ1-3; TRBD1 matches 8 bases. This CDR3 region has 16 residues. J was trimmed by 2 bases and V by 4 bases; bases with no gene match: 7. Germline V gene data show CDR1 as KGHSH and CDR2 as LQKENI. Written as DNA, the CDR3 is TGTGCCAGCTCACTTGGGACAGGAACAGCTGGAAACACCATATATTTT. Translated, it gives CASSLGTGTAGNTIYF.

This chain joins TRBV5-5 and TRBJ1-2; TRBD1 agrees at 8 bases. The CDR3 contains 18 residues. The ends lost 0 bases at V and 4 bases at J; junction bases unmatched: 14. Germline CDR1 and CDR2: SGHKS and YYEKEE (reference sequence). The CDR3 DNA reads as TGTGCCAGCAGCTTGGCCATGGGGACAGGAAGAGGTGGCTATGGCTACACCTTC. Its translation is CASSLAMGTGRGGYGYTF.